This T cell receptor beta chain was obtained from a study of beta chain features in type 1 diabetes. General study points: All four CD4+ subsets of Type 1 diabetes patients contained TCRB CDR3s that were moderately but significantly shorter.

The whole isolated RNA underwent reverse transcription, so sequencing captured expressed TCRB transcripts. Data came from immunoSEQ multiplex PCR; TCRdb stores just in-frame clones and leaves some out. The sample gives 150,000 to 200,000 clones, 63% of which show up once; under 0.1% is in the top ten. V was shortened by 0 bases and J by 2 bases, with 8 bases between the two germline ends. Germline V gives CDR1 LGHNA, CDR2 YSLEER. CDR3 length: 15 residues. One heparinised blood draw, averaging about 116 mL, came from each donor. Cells sorted by CD45RO/CCR7/CD25/CD127/CD95/CD27 comprised CD4+ naive, central memory, regulatory and stem cell-like memory cells. As to this clone: No antigen is known for it.

The sequencing input was naive CD4+ T cells from blood. The rearrangement uses TRBV4-3 and TRBJ2-1; D gene unclear. This sequence originates from a man aged 25-45 years with type 1 diabetes. The CDR3 DNA follows: TGCGCCAGCAGCCAAGACGATCAGCCCTACAATGAGCAGTTCTTC. Protein: CASSQDDQPYNEQFF.